This T cell receptor (beta chain) was recovered during a study of vaccination effects on CD4 cells after COVID-19. Study details: All participants had two doses of either the BNT162b2 or mRNA-1273 vaccine.

Data came from immunoSEQ multiplex PCR; TCRdb stores just in-frame clones and leaves some out. The repertoire holds around 79,000 clones, approximately 81% seen once, with roughly 1.7% in the top ten. Notes on this clone: Antigen: not known.

With the ViraFEST assay, the study expanded antigen-specific CD4+ T cells using viral peptide pools, then sequenced them. The culture ran for about 11 days, and then CD4+ T cells were isolated. A few million PBMC were placed in each well, which was supplemented with 10 IU/ml IL-2 and around 9.4 ug/ml peptides. Each culture had half its medium swapped for IL-2 medium on days 3 and 7. The CDR3 loop spans 15 amino acids. CDR1 MNHEY and CDR2 SVGAGI come from the germline V gene. With V trimmed by 5 bases and J by 1 base, 5 bases remained unmatched. The clonotype comes from a human donor who received a COVID-19 vaccine. The chain couples TRBV6-5 to TRBJ1-3; 7 nucleotides match TRBD1. The material was CD4+ T cells from PBMCs cultured with HCoV-229E spike peptides, obtained before COVID-19 vaccination. This chain's CDR3 is CASSLQGRSGNTIYF. CDR3 coding DNA: TGTGCCAGCAGTCTACAGGGGAGGTCTGGAAACACCATATATTTT.